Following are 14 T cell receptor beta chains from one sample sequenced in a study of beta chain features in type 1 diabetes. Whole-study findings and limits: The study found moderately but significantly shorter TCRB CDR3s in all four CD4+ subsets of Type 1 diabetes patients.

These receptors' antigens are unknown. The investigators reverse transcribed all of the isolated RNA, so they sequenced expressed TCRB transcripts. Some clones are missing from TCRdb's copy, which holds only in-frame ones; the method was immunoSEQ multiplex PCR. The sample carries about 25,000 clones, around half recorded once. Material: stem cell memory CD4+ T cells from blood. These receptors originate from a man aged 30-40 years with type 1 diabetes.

In nucleotides, the CDR3 is TGTGCCAGCAGCCAAGTAGGGACAGGTGGGGCCTACGAGCAGTACTTC. Protein: CASSQVGTGGAYEQYF. The J gene is TRBJ2-5, the V gene TRBV7-9; 8 bases map to TRBD1. The J call could be wrong; TRBJ2-7 is a better fit for the DNA end. This CDR3 has 16 residues. Germline V lookup: CDR1 SEHNR, CDR2 FQNEAQ (reference sequence).

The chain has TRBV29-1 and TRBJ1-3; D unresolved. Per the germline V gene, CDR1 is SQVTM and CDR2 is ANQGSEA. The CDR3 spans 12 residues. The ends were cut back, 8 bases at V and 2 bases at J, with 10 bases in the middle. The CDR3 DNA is TGCAGCTTTCGGGGAGCTGGAAACACCATATATTTT. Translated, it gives CSFRGAGNTIYF.

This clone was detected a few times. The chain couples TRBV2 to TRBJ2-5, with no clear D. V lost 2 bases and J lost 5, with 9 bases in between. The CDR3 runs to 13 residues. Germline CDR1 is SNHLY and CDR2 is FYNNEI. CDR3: CASSESLVETQYF. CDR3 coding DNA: TGTGCCAGCAGTGAAAGTCTAGTGGAGACCCAGTACTTC.

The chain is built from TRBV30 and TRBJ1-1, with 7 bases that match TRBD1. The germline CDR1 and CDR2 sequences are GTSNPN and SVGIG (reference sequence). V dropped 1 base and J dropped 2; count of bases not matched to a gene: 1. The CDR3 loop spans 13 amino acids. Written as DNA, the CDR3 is TGTGCCTGGAGTGGACAGGGTAACACTGAAGCTTTCTTT. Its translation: CAWSGQGNTEAFF.

The CDR3 here is CASSVNAGGTDTQYF. In nucleotides, the CDR3 is TGTGCCAGCAGTGTTAATGCGGGAGGGACAGATACGCAGTATTTT. This chain joins TRBV2 and TRBJ2-3, with 9 nucleotides matching TRBD2. Germline loops: CDR1 SNHLY, CDR2 FYNNEI. Trimming removed 4 bases from V and 3 bases from J; junction bases left unmatched: 5. The CDR3 contains 15 residues.

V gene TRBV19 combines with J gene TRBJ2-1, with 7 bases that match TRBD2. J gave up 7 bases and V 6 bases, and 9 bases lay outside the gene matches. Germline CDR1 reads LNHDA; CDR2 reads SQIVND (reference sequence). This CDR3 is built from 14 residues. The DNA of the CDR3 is TGTGCCAGTAGGGGCCGGGGAGGGCCGAATGAGCAGTTCTTC. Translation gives CASRGRGGPNEQFF.

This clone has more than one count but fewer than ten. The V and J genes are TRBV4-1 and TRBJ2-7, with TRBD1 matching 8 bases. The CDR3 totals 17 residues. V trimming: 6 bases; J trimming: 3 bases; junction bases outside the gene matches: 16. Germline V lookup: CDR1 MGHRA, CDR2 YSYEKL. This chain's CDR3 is CASRPSLYRDRLYEQYF. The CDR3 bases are TGCGCCAGCAGGCCAAGCCTCTACCGGGACAGGCTCTACGAGCAGTACTTC.

The CDR3 DNA reads TGTGCCAGCAGCCCGGGCGGACTAGCGGGAGGTGGAGATACGCAGTATTTT. It translates to CASSPGGLAGGGDTQYF. The gene calls are TRBV5-5 and TRBJ2-3; 14 bases match TRBD2. Germline assignment: CDR1 SGHKS and CDR2 YYEKEE (reference sequence). J lost 5 bases, V lost 4 bases, and 9 bases had no gene match. The CDR3 totals 17 residues.

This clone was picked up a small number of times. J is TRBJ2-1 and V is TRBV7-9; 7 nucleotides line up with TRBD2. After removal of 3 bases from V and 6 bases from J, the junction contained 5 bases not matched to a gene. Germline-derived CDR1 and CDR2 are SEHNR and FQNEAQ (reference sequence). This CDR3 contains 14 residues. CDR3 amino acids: CASSLGGSANEQFF. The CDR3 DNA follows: TGTGCCAGCAGCTTGGGCGGGAGTGCCAATGAGCAGTTCTTC.

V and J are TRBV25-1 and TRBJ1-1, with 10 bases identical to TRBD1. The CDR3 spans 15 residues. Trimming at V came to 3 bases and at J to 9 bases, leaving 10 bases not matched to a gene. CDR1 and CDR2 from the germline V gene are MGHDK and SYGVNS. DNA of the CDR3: TGTGCCAGCAGTGACCCGCAGACAGGGGGCGAACAAGCTTTCTTT. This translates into CASSDPQTGGEQAFF.

CDR3 nucleotides: TGCGCGAGCGGTAGCGGGGGTTTCAATGAGCAGTTCTTC. Translating gives CASGSGGFNEQFF. This chain uses TRBV10-1 with TRBJ2-1; the match to TRBD2 covers 9 bases. Per germline, CDR1 WNHNN and CDR2 SYGVQD (reference sequence). CDR3 length: 13 amino acids.

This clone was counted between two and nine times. The chain's CDR3 is CASSPGPRGDIQYF. DNA of the CDR3: TGTGCCAGCTCCCCAGGACCCCGGGGGGACATTCAGTACTTC. The rearrangement links TRBV18 to TRBJ2-4; 7 bases match TRBD2. Germline V gene sequence: CDR1 KGHSH, CDR2 LQKENI. V was clipped by 6 bases and J by 8 bases; unmatched bases: 10. The CDR3 has 14 residues.

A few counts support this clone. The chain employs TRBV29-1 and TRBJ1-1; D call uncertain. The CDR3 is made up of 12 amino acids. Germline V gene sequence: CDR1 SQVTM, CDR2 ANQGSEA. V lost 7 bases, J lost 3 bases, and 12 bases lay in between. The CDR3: CSARIGDTEAFF. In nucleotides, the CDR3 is TGCAGCGCTAGGATCGGTGACACTGAAGCTTTCTTT. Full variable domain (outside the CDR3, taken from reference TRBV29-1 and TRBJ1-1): SAVISQKPSRDICQRGTSLTIQCQVDSQVTMMFWYRQQPGQSLTLIATANQGSEATYESGFVIDKFPISRPNLTFSTLTVSNMSPEDSSIYLCSARIGDTEAFFGQGTRLTVV.

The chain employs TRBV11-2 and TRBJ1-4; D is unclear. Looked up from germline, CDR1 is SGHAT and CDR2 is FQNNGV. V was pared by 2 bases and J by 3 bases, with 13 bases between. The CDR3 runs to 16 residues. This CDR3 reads CASSLRLSASNEKLFF. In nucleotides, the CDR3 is TGTGCCAGCAGCTTACGACTCTCAGCTTCTAATGAAAAACTGTTTTTT.